This record looks at one TCR beta chain sequence and its context. The antigen remains unidentified. Every sample had a minimum of 6.5 million PBMCs isolated. This sample is part of a study of blood T cells in healthy people across ages. Overall study results and limits: Whereas aged donors had fewer naive CD4+ cells, long-lived donors had more of them and higher diversity.

For the second PCR, which ran for roughly 6 to 12 cycles, a sample-barcoded 5' primer and a J-beta primer mix were used. From the 5' RACE reads, TCRdb called clonotypes with MiXCR, one entry per CDR3 protein. Of about 1,500,000 distinct CDR3 sequences detected, about 40% appear once; the ten largest clones hold roughly 7.9%. Germline CDR1 SGDLS, CDR2 YYNGEE. This CDR3 is built from 16 residues. V was cut by 3 bases and J by 0 bases, with 10 bases left in between. This TCR was recovered from a woman aged 18-30 years in good health. Sequencing was done on a sample of blood. The chain couples TRBV9 to TRBJ1-6, with D possibly being TRBD1 (6 bases). CDR3 bases: TGTGCCAGCAGCGGGACAGCTCCCTCCTATAATTCACCCCTCCACTTT. Amino acid sequence: CASSGTAPSYNSPLHF.